This T cell receptor (beta chain) stems from a study of early T cells in non-severe SARS-CoV-2 infection (dated by TCRdb to about 2021). Study-level background: Because TCR sequencing was done on bulk RNA from unsorted whole blood, the alpha and beta chains could not be paired.

Set within a cohort of healthcare workers in London, UK, this nested case-control study involved weekly PCR testing of nasopharyngeal swabs along with blood sampling. Between 23 and 31 March 2020, the week of the UK lockdown, healthcare workers were enrolled and then followed up weekly for as long as 16 weeks. This clonotype was observed at least ten times. The antigen it recognizes is unknown. No base quality information exists; no much larger clone differs at one position. Per the germline V gene, MNHNS is the CDR1 and SASEGT is the CDR2. Trimming costs V 7 bases and J 5 bases, and their ends lie 15 bases apart. The CDR3 contains 13 residues, cysteine and phenylalanine counted. The retained sequence is limited to the CDR3, 39 bases, with the frame set at the first base. Study-wide findings and limitations: VDJdb matching was skewed toward anti-spike CD8 responses and likely underestimated virus-specific expansions by missing private and CD4 specificities.

Libraries were built with 5' RACE. The sequencer listed for this sample is NextSeq 500. To correct for sequencing error and PCR bias, the TCR library protocol tagged individual cDNA molecules with unique molecular identifiers. Both TCR alpha and beta chains were sequenced, and tight co-correlation was observed between alpha and beta sequence abundances in each sample. Processing in the source paper ran as follows. Decombinator V4 was used to annotate the V gene, J gene and CDR3 of the TCR sequences. TCRs were defined as expanded if a significant change between any two time points was detected under a Poisson model with p below 0.0001. TCR abundances were normalised to the total number of TCRs sequenced per sample and expressed as counts per million. TRAV1-2 paired with TRAJ12, TRAJ20 or TRAJ33 defined MAIT TCRs, while TRAV10 paired with TRAJ18 defined iNKT TCRs. VDJdb, accessed on 1 November 2021, was searched for TCRs annotated for CMV, EBV and SARS-CoV-2, and TCRs annotated for more than one antigen were excluded. The public sequencing data were trimmed at Q25 with fastp and processed into clonotypes with MiXCR by TCRdb, which kept only in-frame beta chains. Entries are consolidated by CDR3 protein sequence, retaining the most common genes and DNA. What appears here as the V and J calls and clone size reflects TCRdb's work, not the paper's. In this sample the table shows over 90,000 distinct CDR3 sequences, less than 15% of which occur a single time. Jointly, the top ten make up approximately 6% of the sample.

This clonotype originated in an adult who was a healthcare worker with PCR-confirmed SARS-CoV-2 infection or an uninfected control (not recorded which). Specimen: whole blood. The chain links TRBV6-1 with TRBJ2-7; TRBD2 is possibly the D segment (5 matching bases). The CDR3 region reads CASIGGAPHEQYF. The nucleotide sequence is TGTGCCAGCATTGGAGGTGCTCCCCACGAGCAGTACTTC.